This TCR beta chain was identified in a study of CD8 T cells in Susac syndrome. TCR beta from blood CD8+ and CD4+ T cells was sequenced. The multiple sclerosis control cohort comprised treatment-naive individuals presenting with stable or active relapsing-remitting disease. RNA totalling roughly 0.45 to 1 ug underwent reverse transcription with random hexamers. Each CDR3 protein is one row after TCRdb ran MiXCR on the immunoSEQ multiplex PCR reads. This sample yields 150,000 to 200,000 distinct CDR3 sequences, of which 85% to 95% are seen a single time; around 0.09% belongs to the top ten. Material: CD4+ T cells from PBMCs. The receptor's source is a human donor with multiple sclerosis.

The CDR3 DNA is TGCGCCAGCAAACCGGGACAGCATAATTCACCCCTCCACTTT. Protein: CASKPGQHNSPLHF. The chain joins TRBV5-1 to TRBJ1-6; TRBD1 agrees at 7 bases. After removal of 6 bases from V and 5 bases from J, the junction contained 5 bases not matched to a gene. Per the germline V gene, CDR1 is SGHRS and CDR2 is YFSETQ. CDR3 size: 14 residues.